Below, 30 T cell receptor beta chains from the same sample are listed, as sequenced in a study of T cell changes during pregnancy in multiple sclerosis. Here immunoSEQ multiplex PCR was the method, and the copy in TCRdb shows in-frame clones only, minus some. Of approximately 80,000 clones in the sample, about 94% were seen once. The sequences come from peripheral blood, collected in the third trimester of pregnancy. These receptors were taken from a female donor with multiple sclerosis, enrolled in a pregnancy study.

The rearrangement uses TRBV19 and TRBJ2-2; no clear D. This CDR3 contains 13 residues. Trimming removed 1 base at V and 7 bases at J, with 7 bases between. CDR1 LNHDA and CDR2 SQIVND come from the germline V gene (reference sequence). CDR3 residues: CASSIGGDGELFF. In DNA, the CDR3 is TGTGCCAGTAGTATAGGAGGAGACGGGGAGCTGTTTTTT.

V gene TRBV7-9 combines with J gene TRBJ2-3, with D tentatively TRBD2 (5 bases). The length of the CDR3 is 16 residues. Per the germline V gene, CDR1 is SEHNR and CDR2 is FQNEAQ (reference sequence). V was trimmed by 5 bases and J by 5 bases, leaving 20 bases between them. The CDR3 loop is CASSRGRLTGKDTQYF. The DNA of the CDR3 is TGTGCCAGCAGCCGAGGACGGCTGACGGGAAAAGATACGCAGTATTTT. Supplemented by reference TRBV7-9 and TRBJ2-3, the full variable domain reads DTGVSQNPRHKITKRGQNVTFRCDPISEHNRLYWYRQTLGQGPEFLTYFQNEAQLEKSRLLSDRFSAERPKGSFSTLEIQRTEQGDSAMYLCASSRGRLTGKDTQYFGPGTRLTVL.

The chain carries TRBV10-3 and TRBJ2-2, with D possibly TRBD1 on 6 matching bases. CDR1 ENHRY and CDR2 SYGVKD come from the germline V gene. There are 14 residues in the CDR3. V lost 8 bases, J lost 6 bases, and 16 bases lay in between. The CDR3 coding sequence is TGTGCCATCGAGGGGGTCAAAAACGCCGGGGAGCTGTTTTTT. The encoded protein is CAIEGVKNAGELFF.

The chain joins TRBV11-2 to TRBJ1-6, with TRBD1 matching 7 bases. Trimming at V came to 5 bases and at J to 9 bases, leaving 10 bases not matched to a gene. Looked up from germline, CDR1 is SGHAT and CDR2 is FQNNGV. The CDR3 is made up of 15 amino acids. The CDR3: CASSLQGIIGSPLHF. The CDR3 nucleotides are TGTGCCAGCAGCCTACAGGGGATAATTGGTTCACCCCTCCACTTT.

The V call is TRBV6-4, the J call TRBJ2-1; 10 bases fit TRBD2. The CDR3 sequence is 16 residues long. V was clipped by 4 bases and J by 4 bases; unmatched bases: 7. CDR1 is MRHNA, CDR2 SNTAGT, per germline. CDR3 coding DNA: TGTGCCAGCAGTGTCGCTAGCGGGGGATTATACAATGAGCAGTTCTTC. Translating it yields CASSVASGGLYNEQFF.

In DNA form, the CDR3 reads TGCGCCAGCAGCCAAGATACCTTCGACAGGAGTTATGGCTACACCTTC. Amino acids: CASSQDTFDRSYGYTF. The rearrangement links TRBV4-1 to TRBJ1-2; possibly TRBD1 for D (6 bases). V was clipped by 0 bases and J by 5 bases, with 16 bases between them. Germline CDR1 is MGHRA and CDR2 is YSYEKL. The CDR3 length is 16 residues.

This clone was detected only a few times. The V call is TRBV5-4, the J call TRBJ1-6; D is unresolved. The CDR3 contains 15 residues. The V end was cut by 0 bases, the J end by 7 bases, with 11 bases between. Germline V CDR1 and CDR2: SGHNT, YYREEE (reference sequence). The CDR3 nucleotides are TGTGCCAGCAGCTTGGTGGGCAGGAAGAATTCACCCCTCCACTTT. Its protein is CASSLVGRKNSPLHF.

V and J are TRBV28 and TRBJ1-5; 8 bases map to TRBD1. CDR1 is MDHEN, CDR2 SYDVKM, per germline. With V trimmed by 6 bases and J by 4 bases, 2 bases remained unmatched. The CDR3 is 13 amino acids. CDR3 amino acids: CASRRTGNQPQHF. CDR3 nucleotide sequence: TGTGCCAGCAGGCGGACAGGGAATCAGCCCCAGCATTTT.

The gene calls are TRBV7-9 and TRBJ1-1; D gene uncertain. The germline CDR1 and CDR2 sequences are SEHNR and FQNEAQ (reference sequence). The CDR3 spans 12 residues. The ends were cut back, 6 bases at V and 7 bases at J, with 12 bases in the middle. CDR3 protein: CASSSDEDEAFF. The CDR3 DNA reads as TGTGCCAGCAGTTCTGACGAGGATGAAGCTTTCTTT.

This chain joins TRBV11-2 and TRBJ2-7; D not resolved. This CDR3 contains 14 residues. The germline gives CDR1 SGHAT, CDR2 FQNNGV. The V gene lost 5 bases and the J gene lost 5 bases, with 16 bases spanning the gap. CDR3 coding DNA: TGTGCCAGCAGCCCCCAAGGAGTCCTTAACGAGCAGTACTTC. This translates into CASSPQGVLNEQYF.

The chain links TRBV5-6 to TRBJ1-5; D is uncertain. Trimming shortened V by 0 bases and J by 1 base, and 8 bases separated the two germline ends. This CDR3 has 15 amino acids. CDR1 and CDR2 from the germline V gene are SGHDT and YYEEEE. The CDR3 region is CASSLGQASNQPQHF. The DNA for the CDR3 is TGTGCCAGCAGCTTGGGGCAGGCCAGCAATCAGCCCCAGCATTTT.

This clone was seen only once. The chain carries TRBV5-3 and TRBJ2-5, with D possibly matching TRBD2 (5 bases). TRBV5-3 is an ORF for which the function is uncertain. The CDR3 is 15 residues long. Trimming removed 3 bases from V and 4 bases from J, with 16 bases in between. CDR3 protein: CARSWVWDGRETQYF. CDR3 DNA: TGTGCCAGAAGCTGGGTGTGGGATGGGAGAGAGACCCAGTACTTC.

The chain joins TRBV18 to TRBJ2-7; 9 nucleotides align to TRBD2. In germline, CDR1 is KGHSH, CDR2 LQKENI. After removal of 6 bases from V and 5 bases from J, the junction contained 5 bases not matched to a gene. The CDR3 runs to 13 residues. Written as DNA, the CDR3 is TGTGCCAGCTCGCGGGGGGGGGTCCACGAGCAGTACTTC. It is translated as CASSRGGVHEQYF.

The rearrangement uses TRBV11-2 and TRBJ2-7; the match to TRBD2 covers 9 bases. Trimming removed 6 bases from V and 5 bases from J; junction bases left unmatched: 5. Germline-derived CDR1 and CDR2 are SGHAT and FQNNGV. CDR3 length equals 13 residues. The CDR3 region has the DNA TGTGCCAGCAGGGCGGGGGGGCACCACGAGCAGTACTTC. This codes for CASRAGGHHEQYF.

The CDR3 nucleotides read TGCAGCGCACACACAGGGGACGGCTACACCTTC. Protein sequence: CSAHTGDGYTF. The chain couples TRBV29-1 to TRBJ1-2; 7 positions agree with TRBD1. CDR1 and CDR2 (germline): SQVTM, ANQGSEA. J gave up 8 bases and V 7 bases, and 7 bases lay outside the gene matches. CDR3 length equals 11 residues. The full variable domain, with the rest looked up from reference TRBV29-1 and TRBJ1-2, is SAVISQKPSRDICQRGTSLTIQCQVDSQVTMMFWYRQQPGQSLTLIATANQGSEATYESGFVIDKFPISRPNLTFSTLTVSNMSPEDSSIYLCSAHTGDGYTFGSGTRLTVV.

DNA of the CDR3: TGTGCCAGCAGCAAAAACCGGGACTTCACCCCCTACGAGCAGTACTTC. Amino acid sequence: CASSKNRDFTPYEQYF. The chain uses TRBV7-9 and TRBJ2-7; weak D call: TRBD2 (6 bases). The V end lost 5 bases, the J end lost 2 bases, and 19 bases lay between the germline ends. Germline V gene sequence: CDR1 SEHNR, CDR2 FQNEAQ (reference sequence). The CDR3 spans 16 residues.

The rearrangement joins TRBV18 to TRBJ2-3; unclear D gene. Trimming stripped 0 bases from V and 6 bases from J, with 7 bases between. Germline CDR1 KGHSH, CDR2 LQKENI. The CDR3 covers 13 residues. CDR3 in amino acids: CASSPPPRDTQYF. CDR3 in DNA: TGTGCCAGCTCACCACCCCCCAGGGATACGCAGTATTTT.

This clone was counted only a few times. The chain carries TRBV9 and TRBJ1-2; D not certain. There are 11 residues in the CDR3. The germline V gene encodes CDR1 SGDLS and CDR2 YYNGEE. V was cut by 3 bases and J by 10 bases, with 10 bases left in between. The CDR3 nucleotides are TGTGCCAGCAGCGATGGAGGCGCCTACACCTTC. Its translation is CASSDGGAYTF.

V is TRBV11-3 and J is TRBJ1-1, with D perhaps TRBD1 (5 bases). Trimming stripped 5 bases from V and 4 bases from J, with 11 bases between. Looked up from germline, CDR1 is SGHNT and CDR2 is YENEEA. This CDR3 is 13 amino acids long. The CDR3 protein is CASSAGTFTEAFF. The CDR3 coding sequence is TGTGCCAGCAGCGCTGGGACTTTCACTGAAGCTTTCTTT.

The chain links TRBV7-8 to TRBJ2-5; tentatively, D is TRBD1 (6 bases). The CDR3 has 15 residues. V was cut by 3 bases and J by 4 bases, with 15 bases left in between. Germline CDR1 reads SGHVS; CDR2 reads FQNEAQ. This CDR3 is CASSLLGAGGETQYF. As DNA, the CDR3 is TGTGCCAGCAGCTTGCTGGGGGCTGGGGGAGAGACCCAGTACTTC.

The V and J genes are TRBV7-3 and TRBJ2-1; 7 bases agree with TRBD2. V lost 1 base to trimming and J lost 0 bases; unmatched junction nucleotides: 0. CDR1 and CDR2 from the germline V gene are SGHTA and FQGTGA. The CDR3 runs 15 residues. This CDR3 reads CASSLSGGSYNEQFF. The CDR3 bases are TGTGCCAGCAGCTTAAGCGGGGGCTCCTACAATGAGCAGTTCTTC. Variable domain in full (rest from reference TRBV7-3 and TRBJ2-1): GAGVSQTPSNKVTEKGKYVELRCDPISGHTALYWYRQSLGQGPEFLIYFQGTGAADDSGLPNDRFFAVRPEGSVSTLKIQRTERGDSAVYLCASSLSGGSYNEQFFGPGTRLTVL.

The chain carries TRBV19 and TRBJ2-6, with D possibly being TRBD1 (5 bases). Germline loops: CDR1 LNHDA, CDR2 SQIVND (reference sequence). V dropped 4 bases and J dropped 2 bases, with 18 bases sitting between them. This CDR3 comprises 18 residues. The CDR3 DNA follows: TGTGCCAGTAGTACCCTAGGAACCAGGGTCGCTGGGGCCAACGTCCTGACTTTC. Its protein is CASSTLGTRVAGANVLTF.

The chain joins TRBV19 to TRBJ1-5; no clear D. Trimming left V 0 bases short and J 0 bases short, with 12 bases between. Germline V CDR1 and CDR2: LNHDA, SQIVND (reference sequence). The CDR3 covers 17 residues. CDR3 DNA sequence: TGTGCCAGTAGTATAGATCAGGCGCTCTATAGCAATCAGCCCCAGCATTTT. This codes for CASSIDQALYSNQPQHF.

The rearrangement uses TRBV6-4 and TRBJ2-7; D might be TRBD1 (6 bases). CDR1 MRHNA and CDR2 SNTAGT come from the germline V gene. V lost 7 bases and J 9 bases, leaving 31 bases between the germline ends. The CDR3 covers 17 residues. CDR3 bases: TGTGCCAGCACCCTACGACGCACAGGGAATATTAATCGAGGGCAGTACTTC. Protein: CASTLRRTGNINRGQYF.

V gene TRBV27 combines with J gene TRBJ2-2; 11 bases are a match to TRBD1. Germline V gene lookup returns CDR1 MNHEY and CDR2 SMNVEV (reference sequence). This CDR3 spans 15 amino acids. J gave up 3 bases and V 6 bases, and 3 bases lay outside the gene matches. The CDR3, as DNA: TGTGCCAGCAGGGGGGACAGGGGGGACACCGGGGAGCTGTTTTTT. Its protein is CASRGDRGDTGELFF.

V usage is TRBV19 and J usage is TRBJ2-7, with 8 bases lining up with TRBD1. Germline V gene lookup returns CDR1 LNHDA and CDR2 SQIVND (reference sequence). CDR3 length: 15 amino acids. J was trimmed by 4 bases and V by 3 bases; bases with no gene match: 8. CDR3 residues: CASSILLTGGYEQYF. For the CDR3, the DNA is TGTGCCAGTAGTATCCTTCTAACAGGGGGTTACGAGCAGTACTTC.

This chain links TRBV29-1 with TRBJ2-2; TRBD1 agrees at 9 bases. The CDR3 spans 17 residues. V shed 7 bases and J 1 base; nucleotides not matched to a gene: 13. Germline V lookup: CDR1 SQVTM, CDR2 ANQGSEA. The CDR3 DNA reads TGCAGCGCCCGTAATGACAGGGGGAGGAAGAACACCGGGGAGCTGTTTTTT. Its translation is CSARNDRGRKNTGELFF.

The chain links TRBV18 to TRBJ2-5; TRBD2 might be the D (5 bases). The germline CDR1 and CDR2 sequences are KGHSH and LQKENI. Deletions cut 4 bases from V and 1 base from J, with 16 bases between. The CDR3 loop spans 16 amino acids. CDR3 in DNA: TGTGCCAGCTCACTCCTAGGACTTCTAATCCAAGAGACCCAGTACTTC. Its translation: CASSLLGLLIQETQYF.

The chain links TRBV19 to TRBJ2-2, with D unclear. Per the germline V gene, CDR1 is LNHDA and CDR2 is SQIVND (reference sequence). V gave up 3 bases and J gave up 6 bases, with 8 bases separating them. The CDR3 contains 13 residues. CDR3 coding DNA: TGTGCCAGTAGTATGTTTCAGGCCGGGGAGCTGTTTTTT. It yields the protein CASSMFQAGELFF. Full variable domain (rest looked up from reference TRBV19 and TRBJ2-2): DGGITQSPKYLFRKEGQNVTLSCEQNLNHDAMYWYRQDPGQGLRLIYYSQIVNDFQKGDIAEGYSVSREKKESFPLTVTSAQKNPTAFYLCASSMFQAGELFFGEGSRLTVL.

The rearrangement links TRBV9 to TRBJ2-3; D not certain. The CDR3 runs to 14 residues. Germline V gene data show CDR1 as SGDLS and CDR2 as YYNGEE. Trimming cost V 0 bases and J 4 bases, with 9 bases left between them. The CDR3 reads CASSVGPKADTQYF. DNA of the CDR3: TGTGCCAGCAGCGTAGGGCCAAAAGCAGATACGCAGTATTTT.